Reported below is one T cell receptor beta chain. These data come from a study of cytomegalovirus exposure and HLA in healthy donors. V lost 5 bases to trimming and J lost 5 bases; unmatched junction nucleotides: 9. Germline loops: CDR1 SGHAT, CDR2 FQNNGV. The CDR3 is 15 residues long. A multiplex PCR was run with 60 Vbeta primers and 13 Jbeta primers. Method: immunoSEQ multiplex PCR; TCRdb's copy keeps in-frame clones and lacks some. The sample includes roughly 250,000 clones, 80% to 90% of them seen just once. The J gene is TRBJ2-1, the V gene TRBV11-2, with 7 bases that match TRBD1. Material: PBMCs. The sequence was obtained from a woman aged 35 to 49 in good health and CMV-seropositive. CDR3 region: CASSPRDSFDNEQFF. The DNA for the CDR3 is TGTGCCAGCAGCCCCCGGGACAGTTTCGACAATGAGCAGTTCTTC. The full variable domain, with the rest looked up from reference TRBV11-2 and TRBJ2-1, is EAGVAQSPRYKIIEKRQSVAFWCNPISGHATLYWYQQILGQGPKLLIQFQNNGVVDDSQLPKDRFSAERLKGVDSTLKIQPAKLEDSAVYLCASSPRDSFDNEQFFGPGTRLTVL.